A single sample gave rise to the 29 T cell receptor beta chains below, sequenced in a study of T cell responses to AZD1222 COVID-19 vaccine. Some clones are missing from TCRdb's copy, which holds only in-frame ones; the method was immunoSEQ multiplex PCR. In the table there are about 140,000 clones, 80% to 90% of which are singletons. Specimen: peripheral blood, collected on day 0 of AZD1222 vaccination. These receptors all stem from an adult in good health.

The V gene is TRBV5-1, the J gene TRBJ2-1; D is perhaps TRBD1 (6 bases). This CDR3 region has 15 residues. Looked up from germline, CDR1 is SGHRS and CDR2 is YFSETQ. Trimming cost V 2 bases and J 0 bases, with 9 bases left between them. The CDR3 region has the DNA TGCGCCAGCAGCTTAGGACAGAGCTCCTACAATGAGCAGTTCTTC. This codes for CASSLGQSSYNEQFF.

The chain is built from TRBV3-1 (or the pseudogene TRBV3-2) and TRBJ1-6; D perhaps matches TRBD1 (5 bases). CDR1 is LGHDT and CDR2 is YNNKEL in the germline V gene (reference sequence). Trimming left V 4 bases short and J 4 bases short, with 11 bases between. This CDR3 spans 15 amino acids. The CDR3, as DNA: TGTGCCAGCAGCCTCGGTGGGGGTTATAATTCACCCCTCCACTTT. Its translation is CASSLGGGYNSPLHF.

This chain connects TRBV2 to TRBJ1-2; D gene ambiguous. Germline V gives CDR1 SNHLY, CDR2 FYNNEI. V dropped 7 bases and J dropped 2 bases, with 17 bases sitting between them. CDR3 length: 15 residues. CDR3 DNA sequence: TGTGCCAGCACCGAGGAGCGGTTGGCAAACTATGGCTACACCTTC. It translates to CASTEERLANYGYTF.

The chain links TRBV18 to TRBJ1-1; a possible D gene is TRBD1 (5 bases). V was cut by 1 base and J by 4 bases, with 13 bases left in between. Germline V CDR1 and CDR2: KGHSH, LQKENI. CDR3 length: 15 residues. The CDR3 sequence: CASSPRQMRGTEAFF. For the CDR3, the DNA is TGTGCCAGCTCACCACGACAGATGAGAGGCACTGAAGCTTTCTTT.

The gene calls are TRBV5-6 and TRBJ1-2; 7 bases map to TRBD1. This CDR3 is built from 14 residues. With 4 bases clipped from V and 3 bases from J, the junction kept 6 bases outside the gene matches. CDR1 is SGHDT and CDR2 is YYEEEE in the germline V gene. The CDR3 DNA sequence: TGTGCCAGCAGCGCGGGACAGACTTACTATGGCTACACCTTC. It translates to CASSAGQTYYGYTF.

The sample holds a few counts of this clone. V and J are TRBV15 and TRBJ2-5; D might be TRBD1 (5 bases). V was trimmed by 5 bases and J by 5 bases, leaving 12 bases between them. The CDR3 is made up of 13 amino acids. CDR1 LNHNV and CDR2 YYDKDF come from the germline V gene (reference sequence). Here the CDR3 reads CATSPGAVETQYF. Written as DNA, the CDR3 is TGTGCCACCAGCCCTGGGGCGGTTGAGACCCAGTACTTC.

The chain combines TRBV2 with TRBJ1-2; tentative D call: TRBD1 (5 bases). The V gene's germline CDR1 is SNHLY and CDR2 FYNNEI. CDR3 length: 10 residues. The germline V and J ends were trimmed by 7 bases and 6 bases, with 6 bases remaining between them. Here the CDR3 DNA reads TGTGCCAGCACAGGGAATGGCTACACCTTC. Its translation: CASTGNGYTF.

CDR3 region: CARSRTGSVNTEAFF. DNA of the CDR3: TGTGCACGGAGTCGGACAGGGAGCGTAAACACTGAAGCTTTCTTT. The chain is built from TRBV30 and TRBJ1-1; 8 bases fit TRBD1. CDR3 length: 15 residues. Germline V gene sequence: CDR1 GTSNPN, CDR2 SVGIG (reference sequence).

This chain connects TRBV30 to TRBJ1-5, with D maybe TRBD1 (5 bases). Germline V gives CDR1 GTSNPN, CDR2 SVGIG (reference sequence). The CDR3 has 15 residues. Trimming shortened V by 0 bases and J by 0 bases, and 9 bases separated the two germline ends. Written as DNA, the CDR3 is TGTGCCTGGAGTGTTGGGGGGATTAGCAATCAGCCCCAGCATTTT. Its protein is CAWSVGGISNQPQHF. Full variable domain (missing parts from reference TRBV30 and TRBJ1-5): SQTIHQWPATLVQPVGSPLSLECTVEGTSNPNLYWYRQAAGRGLQLLFYSVGIGQISSEVPQNLSASRPQDRQFILSSKKLLLSDSGFYLCAWSVGGISNQPQHFGDGTRLSIL.

This chain joins TRBV6-5 and TRBJ2-1, with 10 bases that match TRBD1. Per germline, CDR1 MNHEY and CDR2 SVGAGI. CDR3 size: 14 residues. J was trimmed by 8 bases and V by 5 bases; bases with no gene match: 6. This CDR3 is CASSTRDRGYEQFF. The CDR3 DNA sequence: TGTGCCAGCAGTACACGGGACAGGGGCTATGAGCAGTTCTTC.

The J gene is TRBJ2-3, the V gene TRBV5-4; tentative D call: TRBD1 (6 bases). V gave up 3 bases and J gave up 14 bases, with 22 bases separating them. The CDR3 contains 14 residues. The germline V gene encodes CDR1 SGHNT and CDR2 YYREEE (reference sequence). The CDR3 DNA reads TGTGCCAGCAGCTCCAGGGGAGACGGGCTCAATTGGTATTTT. Translation: CASSSRGDGLNWYF.

V gene TRBV7-3 combines with J gene TRBJ2-3; D unresolved. Trimming removed 5 bases from V and 4 bases from J, with 10 bases in between. CDR1 and CDR2 (germline): SGHTA, FQGTGA. The CDR3 loop spans 13 amino acids. The CDR3 loop is CASSRDRSDTQYF. Here the CDR3 DNA reads TGTGCCAGCAGCAGGGATAGGTCAGATACGCAGTATTTT.

The chain uses TRBV7-6 and TRBJ1-1; D unresolved. Trimming pared 0 bases from V and 5 bases from J, leaving 7 bases between. The CDR3 is 13 amino acids. Per the germline V gene, CDR1 is SGHVS and CDR2 is FNYEAQ. CDR3 sequence reads: CASSLAIGTEAFF. CDR3 nucleotides: TGTGCCAGCAGCTTAGCGATCGGGACTGAAGCTTTCTTT.

The V gene is TRBV2, the J gene TRBJ2-1; D assignment may be TRBD1 or TRBD2 (5 bases each). Trimming cost V 6 bases and J 6 bases, with 15 bases left between them. The CDR3 spans 14 residues. Germline V gives CDR1 SNHLY, CDR2 FYNNEI. In DNA form, the CDR3 reads TGTGCCAGCAGACAACCGGGACGTCTCAATGAGCAGTTCTTC. This encodes CASRQPGRLNEQFF.

This chain links TRBV2 with TRBJ1-5, with a possible D match to TRBD1 (5 bases). V was trimmed by 2 bases and J by 4 bases, leaving 18 bases between them. Germline V lookup: CDR1 SNHLY, CDR2 FYNNEI. The CDR3 loop spans 17 amino acids. The CDR3 loop reads CASSERSGPPINQPQHF. The CDR3 DNA is TGTGCCAGCAGTGAAAGATCAGGGCCCCCTATTAATCAGCCCCAGCATTTT.

The V call is TRBV7-3, the J call TRBJ2-1, with 11 bases that match TRBD2. This CDR3 is built from 14 residues. With 6 bases clipped from V and 9 bases from J, the junction kept 7 bases outside the gene matches. Per germline, CDR1 SGHTA and CDR2 FQGTGA. The CDR3 reads CASRDPGTSGEQFF. The CDR3 coding sequence is TGTGCCAGCAGGGACCCCGGGACTAGCGGTGAGCAGTTCTTC.

The rearrangement links TRBV30 to TRBJ1-2; no reliable D call. Germline CDR1 reads GTSNPN; CDR2 reads SVGIG (reference sequence). Deletions cut 2 bases from V and 1 base from J, with 8 bases between. The CDR3 has 13 residues. The CDR3 is CAWSRRVNYGYTF. The CDR3 region has the DNA TGTGCCTGGAGTCGAAGGGTTAACTATGGCTACACCTTC.

The chain combines TRBV5-4 with TRBJ1-6, with 9 bases that match TRBD1. The CDR3 consists of 15 residues. Germline trimming cut 5 bases from V and 6 bases from J; bases unmatched to any gene: 6. Germline loops: CDR1 SGHNT, CDR2 YYREEE (reference sequence). In nucleotides, the CDR3 is TGTGCCAGCAGGGCTGACAGGGGGTTTAATTCACCCCTCCACTTT. As protein: CASRADRGFNSPLHF. The full variable domain, in which reference TRBV5-4 and TRBJ1-6 provide the parts outside the CDR3, is ETGVTQSPTHLIKTRGQQVTLRCSSQSGHNTVSWYQQALGQGPQFIFQYYREEENGRGNFPPRFSGLQFPNYSSELNVNALELDDSALYLCASRADRGFNSPLHFGNGTRLTVT.

The chain employs TRBV5-6 and TRBJ1-1; D is unclear. Germline loops: CDR1 SGHDT, CDR2 YYEEEE. Trimming pared 2 bases from V and 4 bases from J, leaving 9 bases between. The CDR3 sequence is 13 residues long. CDR3 DNA sequence: TGTGCCAGCAGCTTTTTACAGTTCACTGAAGCTTTCTTT. Encoded protein: CASSFLQFTEAFF. Together with reference TRBV5-6 and TRBJ1-1, the CDR3 gives the full variable domain: DAGVTQSPTHLIKTRGQQVTLRCSPKSGHDTVSWYQQALGQGPQFIFQYYEEEERQRGNFPDRFSGHQFPNYSSELNVNALLLGDSALYLCASSFLQFTEAFFGQGTRLTVV.

The V and J genes are TRBV19 and TRBJ2-2; TRBD2 matches 10 bases. The CDR3 contains 15 residues. Germline V gene sequence: CDR1 LNHDA, CDR2 SQIVND (reference sequence). J lost 3 bases, V lost 6 bases, and 4 bases had no gene match. The CDR3 DNA follows: TGTGCCAGTAGAGCAGCGGGGGGGTACACCGGGGAGCTGTTTTTT. This translates into CASRAAGGYTGELFF. Combining the CDR3 with reference TRBV19 and TRBJ2-2 gives the whole variable domain DGGITQSPKYLFRKEGQNVTLSCEQNLNHDAMYWYRQDPGQGLRLIYYSQIVNDFQKGDIAEGYSVSREKKESFPLTVTSAQKNPTAFYLCASRAAGGYTGELFFGEGSRLTVL.

This clone was counted only a few times. The rearrangement joins TRBV2 to TRBJ1-4; 8 bases fit TRBD1. Germline lookup yields CDR1 SNHLY and CDR2 FYNNEI. Trimming took 8 bases from V and 4 from J; bases not matched to a gene: 9. The CDR3 runs to 15 residues. CDR3 region: CASHAQGAINEKLFF. CDR3 sequence (DNA): TGTGCCAGCCATGCCCAGGGGGCCATTAATGAAAAACTGTTTTTT.

This clone was picked up one time. The chain is built from TRBV2 and TRBJ1-2; no clear D gene. The CDR3 loop spans 14 amino acids. The ends were cut back, 5 bases at V and 4 bases at J, with 14 bases in the middle. Germline V lookup: CDR1 SNHLY, CDR2 FYNNEI. CDR3 loop: CASSPAFYSYGYTF. The CDR3 DNA reads TGTGCCAGCAGTCCCGCTTTTTACAGCTATGGCTACACCTTC. The entire variable domain, with the rest obtained from reference TRBV2 and TRBJ1-2, is as follows: EPEVTQTPSHQVTQMGQEVILRCVPISNHLYFYWYRQILGQKVEFLVSFYNNEISEKSEIFDDQFSVERPDGSNFTLKIRSTKLEDSAMYFCASSPAFYSYGYTFGSGTRLTVV.

V and J are TRBV2 and TRBJ2-7; perhaps TRBD1 as D (5 bases). V was trimmed by 8 bases and J by 1 base, leaving 12 bases between them. CDR3 length: 13 amino acids. Per germline, CDR1 SNHLY and CDR2 FYNNEI. For the CDR3, the DNA is TGTGCCAGCCGCTATACAGGTTCCTACGAGCAGTACTTC. Protein sequence: CASRYTGSYEQYF.

The rearrangement joins TRBV6-5 to TRBJ2-1; TRBD1 matches 7 bases. The CDR3 totals 14 residues. With 7 bases clipped from V and 4 bases from J, the junction kept 7 bases outside the gene matches. Looked up from germline, CDR1 is MNHEY and CDR2 is SVGAGI. In DNA, the CDR3 is TGTGCCAGCAAACACAGGGGTGATTACAATGAGCAGTTCTTC. Translating gives CASKHRGDYNEQFF.

The chain is built from TRBV5-1 and TRBJ2-1; no firm D call. The CDR3 has 12 amino acids. V was shortened by 5 bases and J by 8 bases, with 11 bases between the two germline ends. Germline V gene sequence: CDR1 SGHRS, CDR2 YFSETQ. The CDR3 DNA follows: TGCGCCAGCAGAGCACAAGTAGATGAGCAGTTCTTC. This sequence encodes CASRAQVDEQFF.

The chain couples TRBV6-5 to TRBJ1-4; D unresolved. With 6 bases removed from V and 0 bases from J, the gap between germline ends came to 5 bases. The CDR3 is made up of 13 amino acids. Germline V gene lookup returns CDR1 MNHEY and CDR2 SVGAGI. The CDR3: CASSRTTNEKLFF. For the CDR3, the DNA is TGTGCCAGCAGCCGAACAACTAATGAAAAACTGTTTTTT.

This clone was found once. The chain recombines TRBV7-8 with TRBJ2-2; 16 bases map to TRBD2. V lost 5 bases and J lost 6; bases outside the gene matches: 3. CDR1 is SGHVS and CDR2 is FQNEAQ in the germline V gene. The CDR3 totals 16 residues. The CDR3 region has the DNA TGTGCCAGCAGCCCGGGACTAGCGGGAGGGTCCGGGGAGCTGTTTTTT. The encoded protein is CASSPGLAGGSGELFF.

The chain uses TRBV25-1 and TRBJ1-1; D might be TRBD1 (6 bases). This CDR3 has 15 amino acids. Germline V CDR1 and CDR2: MGHDK, SYGVNS. V lost 5 bases, J lost 4 bases, and 17 bases lay in between. Here the CDR3 reads CASSRTEGVPTEAFF. The CDR3 coding sequence is TGTGCCAGCAGTAGGACAGAGGGGGTTCCCACTGAAGCTTTCTTT.

The V and J genes are TRBV28 and TRBJ2-1; D gene ambiguous. CDR1 is MDHEN and CDR2 is SYDVKM in the germline V gene. The CDR3 has 10 amino acids. The V gene lost 3 bases and the J gene lost 9 bases, with 3 bases spanning the gap. CDR3 DNA: TGTGCCAGCAGTTTCAGTGAGCAGTTCTTC. Protein: CASSFSEQFF.